A selection of T cell receptor beta chains follows, all from one sample in a study of blood T cell repertoires in COVID-19. The assay was immunoSEQ multiplex PCR, and TCRdb's table has in-frame clones only and misses some. The sample lists about 98,000 clones; around 90% were seen once. The source material was peripheral blood. These TCRs come from a man aged 50 or older with active COVID-19. Both conserved end residues are part of each CDR3. The D gene is left open where the match is weak. Clone size is not always given. Where it is, it says once, few, many or a class for expanded clones.

>NA|TRBD1|TRBV24-1|TRBJ2-5|15
TGTGCCACCGGAGAGTTCAGGACAGGGAAAGAGACCCAGTACTTC
CATGEFRTGKETQYF
>NA|NA|TRBV5-6|TRBJ1-3|15
TGTGCCAGCAGCTCGCGTTCCAGGGCTGGAAACACCATATATTTT
CASSSRSRAGNTIYF
>once|NA|TRBV2|TRBJ2-7|16
TGTGCCAGCAGTGAAGGATGGGCCAGAAGACACTACGAGCAGTACTTC
CASSEGWARRHYEQYF
>once|TRBD1|TRBV4-2|TRBJ2-2|16
TGTGCCAGCAGCCAAGCCGGGACAGGGGGCGTCGGGGAGCTGTTTTTT
CASSQAGTGGVGELFF
>NA|TRBD1|TRBV2|TRBJ1-1|15
TGTGCCAGCAGGAACAGGGGGCTTACGAAGACTGAAGCTTTCTTT
CASRNRGLTKTEAFF
>NA|NA|TRBV9|TRBJ2-3|15
TGTGCCAGCAGCTTACAGGGGGAGGGCATTGATACGCAGTATTTT
CASSLQGEGIDTQYF
>NA|NA|TRBV6-5|TRBJ1-5|13
TGTGCCAGCACGAGGAATAGCAATCAGCCCCAGCATTTT
CASTRNSNQPQHF
>NA|TRBD2|TRBV6-5|TRBJ2-1|13
TGTGCCAGCAGTATAACTAGCGGGGGGAAGCTGTTCTTC
CASSITSGGKLFF
>NA|TRBD1|TRBV19|TRBJ2-7|13
TGTGCCAGTTCGCCCAGGGGGCTCTACGAGCAGTACTTC
CASSPRGLYEQYF
>NA|TRBD1|TRBV6-1|TRBJ1-5|16
TGTGCCAGCAGTGAGGGAGAGGGCCAGGGGGATCAGCCCCAGCATTTT
CASSEGEGQGDQPQHF
>few|NA|TRBV7-6|TRBJ1-1|16
TGTGCCAGCAGCTTAGAAGACAGGTTCCAGAACACTGAAGCTTTCTTT
CASSLEDRFQNTEAFF
>NA|NA|TRBV3-1/TRBV3-2|TRBJ2-1|17
TGTGCCAGCAGCCAAGTGTGGCGGCAGAGCTCCTACAATGAGCAGTTCTTC
CASSQVWRQSSYNEQFF
>NA|NA|TRBV4-2|TRBJ2-1|15
TGTGCCAGCAGCCCTGACAGCAGGTCCTACAATGAGCAGTTCTTC
CASSPDSRSYNEQFF
>few|NA|TRBV27|TRBJ1-6|16
TGTGCCAGCAGCCTACGGGGATGGGAGATAAATTCACCCCTCCACTTT
CASSLRGWEINSPLHF
>NA|NA|TRBV30|TRBJ2-7|14
TGTGCCTGGAGTATCCCGGGATACCCGGGCGAGCAGTACTTC
CAWSIPGYPGEQYF
>once|NA|TRBV11-1|TRBJ1-6|13
TGTGCCAGCAGCTTAGCGCTATACTCACCCCTCCACTTT
CASSLALYSPLHF
>NA|NA|TRBV5-1|TRBJ2-5|14
TGCGCCAGCAGCTTTCGGGGTCACGAAGAGACCCAGTACTTC
CASSFRGHEETQYF
>few|NA|TRBV4-2|TRBJ1-2|15
TGTGCCAGCAGCGAAACACGCGGGACTGACTATGGCTACACCTTC
CASSETRGTDYGYTF
>NA|NA|TRBV27|TRBJ1-5|13
TGTGCCAGCAGTTTCCGGGGAACTCAGCCCCAGCATTTT
CASSFRGTQPQHF
>NA|NA|TRBV5-6|TRBJ2-3|15
TGTGCCAGCAGCTTGGGGCTCCACCGCGGGGATACGCAGTATTTT
CASSLGLHRGDTQYF
>NA|NA|TRBV11-2|TRBJ2-1|16
TGTGCCAGCAGCTTAGATCTAGGTCCACCCTACAATGAGCAGTTCTTC
CASSLDLGPPYNEQFF
>NA|NA|TRBV6-1|TRBJ2-7|16
TGTGCCAGCAGTGAAGATGGGGGGACAGCCTACTACGAGCAGTACTTC
CASSEDGGTAYYEQYF
>NA|TRBD2|TRBV2|TRBJ2-3|14
TGTGCCAGCAGGACTAGCGGGGGGCCCCTGGGCCGGTATTTT
CASRTSGGPLGRYF
>NA|TRBD2|TRBV4-1|TRBJ2-5|17
TGCGCCAGCAGCCGTGAAGGACTAGCGGGGGGCCTGGAGACCCAGTACTTC
CASSREGLAGGLETQYF
>once|TRBD1|TRBV27|TRBJ1-1|15
TGTGCCAGCAGCCTAATGACAGGGAGGATCACTGAAGCTTTCTTT
CASSLMTGRITEAFF
>NA|NA|TRBV20-1|TRBJ1-2|8
TGCAGTGCTGGCTCCTACACCTTC
CSAGSYTF
>NA|TRBD2|TRBV20-1|TRBJ2-1|14
TGCAGTGCTAGTGGGGCGGGGGGTGTGAATGAGCAGTTCTTC
CSASGAGGVNEQFF
>NA|NA|TRBV6-5|TRBJ1-2|14
TGTGCCAGCAGTTCATTCCAGGGAGGGTATGGCTACACCTTC
CASSSFQGGYGYTF
>few|TRBD1|TRBV11-2|TRBJ1-2|15
TGTGCCAGCAGCCGTTTGACAGGGCCTAACTATGGCTACACCTTC
CASSRLTGPNYGYTF
>NA|TRBD1|TRBV3-1/TRBV3-2|TRBJ1-4|14
TGTGCCAGCAGACCGACAGGGGGGAATGAAAAACTGTTTTTT
CASRPTGGNEKLFF
>NA|NA|TRBV3-1/TRBV3-2|TRBJ2-1|11
TGTGCCAGCAGCCTCACGGGTGAGCAGTTCTTC
CASSLTGEQFF
>NA|NA|TRBV6-1|TRBJ1-5|12
TGTGCCAGCAGTGAAGCCGATCAGCCCCAGCATTTT
CASSEADQPQHF
>NA|NA|TRBV3-1/TRBV3-2|TRBJ1-1|17
TGTGCCAGCAGCCCTAGGGGCGGGGGCGAGAGGAACACTGAAGCTTTCTTT
CASSPRGGGERNTEAFF
>NA|TRBD2|TRBV28|TRBJ2-2|14
TGTGCCAGCAGTGTAGCGGGGCGGACCGGGGAGCTGTTTTTT
CASSVAGRTGELFF
>NA|NA|TRBV29-1|TRBJ2-3|11
TGCAGCGGACTTGTCCCGAATACGCAGTATTTT
CSGLVPNTQYF
>NA|TRBD2|TRBV3-1/TRBV3-2|TRBJ2-5|18
TGTGCCAGCAGCCAAGGACTGGGTAGCGGGGGGGCCCGGGAGACCCAGTACTTC
CASSQGLGSGGARETQYF
>NA|NA|TRBV18|TRBJ1-1|16
TGTGCCAGCTCACCAAGGGAGGAACGGATGAACACTGAAGCTTTCTTT
CASSPREERMNTEAFF